This T cell receptor beta chain comes out of a study of patients and donors after allogeneic stem cell transplantation. This clonotype has more than one count but fewer than ten. Germline CDR1 is GTSNPN and CDR2 is SVGIG (reference sequence). The CDR3 loop spans 13 amino acids. J lost 7 bases, V lost 3 bases, and 5 bases had no gene match. TCRdb ran MiXCR on the RT-PCR reads and lists one entry per CDR3 protein. The repertoire holds 800,000 to 1,000,000 distinct CDR3 sequences, with approximately 18% as singletons. This TCR was recovered from a human donor who was either an allogeneic HSCT recipient or a stem cell or donor lymphocyte infusion donor (not recorded which). It is not recorded whose cells these are; they may come from a transplant donor. The sequencing input was blood, either unsorted or a sorted T cell fraction (not recorded which). The V call is TRBV30, the J call TRBJ1-3; TRBD1 matches 8 bases. The CDR3 region has the DNA TGTGCCTGGAGCGCCACAGGGGGTAACACCATATATTTT. It encodes CAWSATGGNTIYF.